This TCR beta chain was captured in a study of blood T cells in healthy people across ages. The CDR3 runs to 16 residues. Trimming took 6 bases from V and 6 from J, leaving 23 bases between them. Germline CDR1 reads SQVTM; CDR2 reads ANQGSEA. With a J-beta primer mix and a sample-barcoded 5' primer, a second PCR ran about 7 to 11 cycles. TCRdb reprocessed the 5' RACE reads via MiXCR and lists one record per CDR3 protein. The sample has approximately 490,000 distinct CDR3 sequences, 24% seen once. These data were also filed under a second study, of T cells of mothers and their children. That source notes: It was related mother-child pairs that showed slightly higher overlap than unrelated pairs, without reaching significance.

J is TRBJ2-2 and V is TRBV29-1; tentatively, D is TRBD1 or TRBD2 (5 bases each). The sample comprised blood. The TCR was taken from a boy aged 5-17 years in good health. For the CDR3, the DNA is TGCAGCGTCGACACCGTTTTATCGGGGACGCCCGGGGAGCTGTTTTTT. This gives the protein CSVDTVLSGTPGELFF.